The 3 T cell receptor beta chains reported below all come from one sample, sequenced in a study of blood T cell repertoires in COVID-19. Produced via immunoSEQ multiplex PCR; TCRdb's table is partial and in-frame only. Altogether roughly 400,000 clones are present, around 87% being singletons, with the ten largest covering 0.95% to 1.2%. The sample was PBMCs or T cells enriched from blood (not recorded which). Every receptor here comes from a man aged 25-45 years who had recovered from COVID-19.

The V gene is TRBV2, the J gene TRBJ1-1, with D perhaps TRBD1 (6 bases). Trimming removed 10 bases at V and 3 bases at J, with 18 bases between. The CDR3 is 14 residues long. The germline gives CDR1 SNHLY, CDR2 FYNNEI. The CDR3 bases are TGTGCCATTCCAGGGGAATTGTTAGACACTGAAGCTTTCTTT. Its translation is CAIPGELLDTEAFF.

In this sample, this clone turned up once. The chain links TRBV28 to TRBJ2-3; weak D call: TRBD2 (6 bases). The length of the CDR3 is 16 residues. The V gene's germline CDR1 is MDHEN and CDR2 SYDVKM. Trimming left V 7 bases short and J 0 bases short, with 17 bases between. The CDR3 sequence is CASNVARGASTDTQYF. CDR3 nucleotide sequence: TGTGCCAGCAACGTCGCCCGCGGGGCTAGCACAGATACGCAGTATTTT.

This clone has a single count. This chain connects TRBV7-6 to TRBJ2-5; 8 bases agree with TRBD1. In germline, CDR1 is SGHVS, CDR2 FNYEAQ. The trim removed 5 bases at V and 5 bases at J, leaving 7 bases unmatched. This CDR3 contains 14 residues. The CDR3: CASSDTGGRETQYF. The DNA for the CDR3 is TGTGCCAGCAGCGACACAGGGGGACGGGAGACCCAGTACTTC.